This T cell receptor beta chain was retrieved from a study of Ad26.COV2.S vaccination and SARS-CoV-2 variants (dated by TCRdb to 2020 to 2022). About the full investigation: Sequencing of the TCRbeta repertoire served to evaluate the specificity and breadth of SARS-CoV-2-reactive T cell receptors following Ad26.COV2.S vaccination. A total of 32 samples were included in the TCR-sequenced set, comprising roughly 20 Ad26.COV2.S vaccine recipients, 5 placebo recipients and 8 SARS-CoV-2 convalescent individuals. Here is what the overall study found, with its caveats: The authors noted that the TCR breadth and depth analyses may have underestimated total T cell responses. Ad26.COV2.S recipients had higher spike-specific TCR breadth than placebo recipients (P = 0.0014). Vaccine and placebo recipients had similar non-spike TCR breadth, a finding consistent with the vaccine containing only spike. Substantial breadth of spike-specific CD8+ and CD4+ T cell responses was reported after vaccination.

In the paper's terms, the time point label means: individuals recovered from natural SARS-CoV-2 infection. Trimming at the junction amounts to 2 bases on V and 7 bases on J, and the germline ends lie 8 bases apart. The CDR3 spans 13 residues, from the cysteine through the phenylalanine. CDR3 DNA only is kept here, 39 bases in frame from base 1. CDR1 and CDR2 are read off the germline V gene as WSHSY and SAAADI. This clone has just a few counts. Its cognate antigen has yet to be identified. Qualities for individual bases were not recorded, and no much larger clone is one base off. The immunoSEQ Assay was the method used to sequence TCRbeta CDR3 regions. After extraction, genomic DNA underwent amplification by bias-controlled multiplex PCR, followed by high-throughput sequencing. As for the original processing: To quantify the absolute abundance of every unique TCRbeta CDR3 region, sequences were collapsed and filtered. Usable DNA was measured by amplifying reference genes present in all nucleated cells, and TCRbeta template counts were normalized to that usable DNA to estimate T cell fraction. Repertoire TCRs were annotated as SARS-CoV-2-specific by exact matching of V gene, CDR3 amino acid sequence and J gene to a known reactive TCR set. MIRA supplied the reference SARS-CoV-2 TCR set, which was filtered for enrichment in COVID-19-positive ImmuneCODE repertoires so that public or cross-reactive TCRs were removed. Using the MIRA antigens, annotated TCRs were further analysed by specific ORF or by position within an ORF. Breadth was defined as annotated unique rearrangements over total unique productive rearrangements; depth was the summed frequency of those rearrangements. Group comparisons of TCR breadth used two-sided Wilcoxon rank-sum tests. TCRdb limited this immuneACCESS table to in-frame rearrangements with V and J called. A share of clones is missing; checked studies link under half to unresolved V genes, and the rest is unexplained. That table supplies the V and J calls and clone size; D and trimming were determined from the DNA. This sample holds 85,000 to 95,000 clones; 82% were observed only once. The ten largest clonotypes hold about 15% of the sample.

The receptor was derived from a human donor who had recovered from COVID-19. The input for sequencing was peripheral blood, taken after recovery from COVID-19. The sequence joins TRBV10-2 to TRBJ2-2; the D gene identity is not certain. DNA sequence: TGCGCCAGCAGTGAGCACGGCAACGGGGAGCTGTTTTTT. It translates as CASSEHGNGELFF.